The 6 T cell receptor beta chains below were found in one sample sequenced in a study of blood T cell repertoires in COVID-19. Only in-frame clones appear in the TCRdb table, and some are missing; sequencing was by immunoSEQ multiplex PCR. The table lists fewer than 80,000 clones, 70% to 90% of them singletons. The sequenced sample consisted of peripheral blood. These receptors were taken from a human donor in a cohort sampled during active COVID-19.

CDR3 DNA sequence: TGTGCCAGCAGCGTAGTCCGTGGACAGATCTACAATGAGCAGTTCTTC. Its translation is CASSVVRGQIYNEQFF. The chain uses TRBV9 and TRBJ2-1; possibly TRBD1 for D (6 bases). The length of the CDR3 is 16 residues. The V gene's germline CDR1 is SGDLS and CDR2 YYNGEE. V was cut by 0 bases and J by 3 bases, with 13 bases left in between.

The chain links TRBV6-5 to TRBJ2-3; the match to TRBD1 covers 8 bases. J lost 3 bases, V lost 6 bases, and 2 bases had no gene match. Per germline, CDR1 MNHEY and CDR2 SVGAGI. This CDR3 is built from 13 residues. CDR3: CASRGQGTDTQYF. CDR3 DNA sequence: TGTGCCAGCAGAGGACAGGGTACAGATACGCAGTATTTT.

The CDR3 region is CASSKTTGTGSRTNEKLFF. The DNA for the CDR3 is TGTGCCAGCAGCAAAACTACCGGGACAGGGTCGCGCACTAATGAAAAACTGTTTTTT. This rearrangement joins TRBV9 to TRBJ1-4; 9 bases are shared with TRBD1. The ends lost 4 bases at V and 2 bases at J; junction bases unmatched: 15. CDR3 length: 19 residues. The germline CDR1 and CDR2 sequences are SGDLS and YYNGEE.

The rearrangement links TRBV27 to TRBJ1-3, with D possibly being TRBD1 (6 bases). V lost 0 bases to trimming and J lost 0 bases, with 9 bases between them. This CDR3 is built from 16 residues. In germline, CDR1 is MNHEY, CDR2 SMNVEV (reference sequence). CDR3 sequence: CASSLSSRGSGNTIYF. The CDR3 region has the DNA TGTGCCAGCAGTTTATCGAGCAGGGGCTCTGGAAACACCATATATTTT.

This chain joins TRBV7-9 and TRBJ1-6, with D possibly matching TRBD1 (5 bases). CDR3 length: 15 amino acids. Germline V CDR1 and CDR2: SEHNR, FQNEAQ (reference sequence). Deletions cut 5 bases from V and 6 bases from J, with 14 bases between. The CDR3 sequence is CASSATGVSNSPLHF. CDR3 DNA sequence: TGTGCCAGCAGCGCCACGGGGGTCAGTAATTCACCCCTCCACTTT. The full variable domain, rest sourced from reference TRBV7-9 and TRBJ1-6, is DTGVSQNPRHKITKRGQNVTFRCDPISEHNRLYWYRQTLGQGPEFLTYFQNEAQLEKSRLLSDRFSAERPKGSFSTLEIQRTEQGDSAMYLCASSATGVSNSPLHFGNGTRLTVT.

The V and J genes are TRBV6-6 and TRBJ2-7; possible D gene TRBD1, 6 bases. The ends were cut back, 2 bases at V and 6 bases at J, with 17 bases in the middle. This CDR3 comprises 15 residues. The germline CDR1 and CDR2 sequences are MNHNY and SVGAGI (reference sequence). CDR3 sequence reads: CASSYGRGQGSEQYF. CDR3 nucleotides: TGTGCCAGCAGTTACGGAAGAGGGCAGGGGAGCGAGCAGTACTTC.